This TCR beta chain was recovered during a study of PD-L1 blockade in urothelial cancer. Time point specified: peripheral blood 6 weeks after treatment start. Germline-derived CDR1 and CDR2 are MRHNA and SNTAGT. V dropped 10 bases and J dropped 6; count of bases not matched to a gene: 12. The CDR3 extends over 13 amino acids. Here immunoSEQ multiplex PCR was the method, and the copy in TCRdb shows in-frame clones only, minus some. The repertoire holds around 30,000 clones, with roughly three quarters as singletons. This sequence originates from a man between 65 and 85 years old with urothelial cancer. The starting material was PBMCs, obtained around atezolizumab (anti-PD-L1) treatment. This chain uses TRBV6-4 with TRBJ2-7; 7 bases are a match to TRBD1. The CDR3 loop reads CAITVGQAREQYF. DNA for the CDR3: TGTGCCATTACGGTCGGACAGGCTCGCGAGCAGTACTTC.